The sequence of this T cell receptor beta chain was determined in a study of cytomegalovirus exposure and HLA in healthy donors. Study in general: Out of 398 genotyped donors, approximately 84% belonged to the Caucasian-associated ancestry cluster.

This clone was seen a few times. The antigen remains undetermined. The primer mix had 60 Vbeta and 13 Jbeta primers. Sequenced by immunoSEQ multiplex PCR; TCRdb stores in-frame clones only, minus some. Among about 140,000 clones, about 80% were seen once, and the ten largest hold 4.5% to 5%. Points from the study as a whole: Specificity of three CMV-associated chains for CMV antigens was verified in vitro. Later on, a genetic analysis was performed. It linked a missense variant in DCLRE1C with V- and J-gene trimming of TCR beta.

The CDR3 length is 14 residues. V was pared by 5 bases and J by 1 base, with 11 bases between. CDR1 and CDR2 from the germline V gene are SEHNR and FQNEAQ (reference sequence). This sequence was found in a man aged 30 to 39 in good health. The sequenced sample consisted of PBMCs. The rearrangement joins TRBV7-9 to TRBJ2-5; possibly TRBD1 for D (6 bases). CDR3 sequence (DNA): TGTGCCAGCAGCGCTACAGGGCTCCAAGAGACCCAGTACTTC. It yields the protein CASSATGLQETQYF.